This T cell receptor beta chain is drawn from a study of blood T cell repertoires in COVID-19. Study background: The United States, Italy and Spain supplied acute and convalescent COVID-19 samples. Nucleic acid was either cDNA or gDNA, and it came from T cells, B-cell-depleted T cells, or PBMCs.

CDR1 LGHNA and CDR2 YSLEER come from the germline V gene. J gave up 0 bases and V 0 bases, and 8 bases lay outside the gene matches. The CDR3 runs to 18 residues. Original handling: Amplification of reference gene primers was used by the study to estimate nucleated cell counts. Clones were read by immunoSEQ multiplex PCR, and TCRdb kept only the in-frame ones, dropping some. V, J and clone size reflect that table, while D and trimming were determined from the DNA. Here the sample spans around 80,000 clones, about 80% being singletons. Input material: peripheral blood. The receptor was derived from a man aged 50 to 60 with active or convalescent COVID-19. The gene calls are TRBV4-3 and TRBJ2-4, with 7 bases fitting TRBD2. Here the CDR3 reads CASSQDPPRGIAKNIQYF. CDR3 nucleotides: TGCGCCAGCAGCCAAGATCCCCCGCGGGGGATAGCCAAAAACATTCAGTACTTC.